This T cell receptor beta chain was identified in a study of early stage breast cancer tumors. Study overall: Of some 17 invasive breast tumors, about a dozen were hormone receptor-positive, HER2-negative. Average read coverage per sample was 7.5 to 10-fold.

The CDR3 loop spans 15 amino acids. The germline V gene has CDR1 SGHAT and CDR2 FQNNGV. V was trimmed by 5 bases and J by 8 bases, leaving 18 bases between them. Points from the study as a whole: Bulk DNA sequencing of unsorted cells missed chain pairing and markers.

Each sample had two DNA replicates, approximately 0.49 ug blood or about 1.4 ug tissue. Profiled with immunoSEQ multiplex PCR; TCRdb holds only in-frame clones, not every one. The sample includes tens of thousands of clones, about 80% of them seen just once. Concerning this clone itself: Its cognate antigen is unknown.

Input material: blood. This TCR was recovered from a person between 45 and 65 years old with breast cancer. This sequence joins TRBV11-2 and TRBJ2-2; D is uncertain. Here the CDR3 DNA reads TGTGCCAGCAGCCACCCCAGGTGGAAGGGTGGGGAGCTGTTTTTT. This gives the protein CASSHPRWKGGELFF.